This TCR beta chain appears in the sequencing data of a study of blood T cell repertoires in COVID-19. Study-level background: Sample material is recorded as cDNA or gDNA derived from T cells, B-cell-depleted T cells, or PBMCs.

Here immunoSEQ multiplex PCR was the method, and the copy in TCRdb shows in-frame clones only, minus some. Of 200,000 to 250,000 clones in the sample, about 90% were seen once. V lost 6 bases to trimming and J lost 9 bases, with 15 bases between them. The germline V gene encodes CDR1 MDHEN and CDR2 SYDVKM. The CDR3 is 14 amino acids. The rearrangement uses TRBV28 and TRBJ1-6; the D is unclear. The receptor was isolated from a woman under 40 with acute COVID-19. Source material: PBMCs or T cells enriched from blood (not recorded which). The CDR3 DNA sequence: TGTGCCAGCAGACCGGGCCCGAGGGCTTCACCCCTCCACTTT. Residues: CASRPGPRASPLHF.